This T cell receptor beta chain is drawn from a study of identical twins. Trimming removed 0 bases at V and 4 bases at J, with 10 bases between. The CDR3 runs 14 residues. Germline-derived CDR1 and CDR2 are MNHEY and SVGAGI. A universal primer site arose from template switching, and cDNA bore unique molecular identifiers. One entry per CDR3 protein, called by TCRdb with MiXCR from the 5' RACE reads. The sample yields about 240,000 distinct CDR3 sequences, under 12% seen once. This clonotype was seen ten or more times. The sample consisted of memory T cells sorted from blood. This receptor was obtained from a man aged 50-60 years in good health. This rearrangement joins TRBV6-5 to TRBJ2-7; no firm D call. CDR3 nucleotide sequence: TGTGCCAGCAGTTACTCTGGCAGAGTGTACGAGCAGTACTTC. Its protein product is CASSYSGRVYEQYF.